This entry describes one TCR beta chain. Its antigen is currently unknown. This specimen comes from a study of T cell responses to AZD1222 COVID-19 vaccine. Overall study: Researchers grouped second doses given at about 4 or about 12 weeks into one pool. Overall study findings and caveats: The repertoires were collected only after the peak T cell response. The CD4 TCRs associated with vaccination extended across spike and predominated at 160-218 and 743-854. A mostly white British donor set with more females was recruited, and clonal diversity was possibly underestimated.

Data came from immunoSEQ multiplex PCR; TCRdb stores just in-frame clones and leaves some out. The sample includes over 100,000 clones, about 86% of them seen just once. This CDR3 region has 14 residues. Trimming removed 3 bases at V and 1 base at J, with 9 bases between. The V gene's germline CDR1 is KGHSH and CDR2 LQKENI. The receptor was isolated from an adult in good health. The sequencing here drew on peripheral blood, taken on day 0 of AZD1222 vaccination. The gene calls are TRBV18 and TRBJ1-2; D not certain. The CDR3 DNA follows: TGTGCCAGCTCACCGCAGGTGATTAACTATGGCTACACCTTC. Translating gives CASSPQVINYGYTF. The entire variable domain, with the rest obtained from reference TRBV18 and TRBJ1-2, is as follows: NAGVMQNPRHLVRRRGQEARLRCSPMKGHSHVYWYRQLPEEGLKFMVYLQKENIIDESGMPKERFSAEFPKEGPSILRIQQVVRGDSAAYFCASSPQVINYGYTFGSGTRLTVV.